The 32 T cell receptor beta chains in this list originate from one sample, sequenced in a study of T cells in localized non-small cell lung cancer. Repertoires were generated with immunoSEQ multiplex PCR, while TCRdb's copy carries only in-frame clones and drops some. This sample has under 95,000 clones; approximately 80% occur once, and the top ten carry roughly 9%. The specimen comprised peripheral blood, sampled before any cancer treatment. These receptors all come from a female donor aged 60 or older with stage I lung adenocarcinoma.

The chain recombines TRBV6-6 with TRBJ2-7; D unclear. Per the germline V gene, CDR1 is MNHNY and CDR2 is SVGAGI (reference sequence). V shed 4 bases and J shed 1 base, with 8 bases lying between them. The CDR3 totals 13 residues. In DNA, the CDR3 is TGTGCCAGCAGTTCCTTGGGTTCCTACGAGCAGTACTTC. Protein product: CASSSLGSYEQYF.

CDR3 loop: CAIQGAAGYTF. DNA of the CDR3: TGTGCCATCCAGGGGGCGGCGGGCTACACCTTC. The chain carries TRBV10-3 and TRBJ1-2; 8 positions match TRBD1. Germline values: CDR1 ENHRY, CDR2 SYGVKD. The V segment lost 8 bases and the J segment 8 bases; nucleotides outside the gene matches: 4. This CDR3 spans 11 amino acids.

The genes are TRBV4-2 and TRBJ2-7; weak D call: TRBD2 (7 bases). CDR1 is LGHNA and CDR2 is YNFKEQ in the germline V gene. Trimming removed 3 bases at V and 7 bases at J, with 10 bases between. This CDR3 comprises 12 residues. The CDR3 sequence: CASSQGRGEQYF. The CDR3, as DNA: TGTGCCAGCAGCCAGGGGAGGGGGGAGCAGTACTTC.

The genes are TRBV18 and TRBJ1-6; tentatively, D is TRBD1 (5 bases). The germline V and J ends were trimmed by 2 bases and 8 bases, with 7 bases remaining between them. The CDR3 sequence is 13 residues long. CDR1 and CDR2 from the germline V gene are KGHSH and LQKENI. CDR3 residues: CASSPDRDSPLHF. CDR3 nucleotides: TGTGCCAGCTCACCAGACAGAGATTCACCCCTCCACTTT.

The rearrangement uses TRBV15 and TRBJ1-5; D is possibly TRBD1 (6 bases). CDR1 is LNHNV, CDR2 YYDKDF, per germline (reference sequence). V dropped 0 bases and J dropped 6 bases, with 12 bases sitting between them. The CDR3 has 15 amino acids. CDR3 residues: CATSRDGGQSQPQHF. In nucleotides, the CDR3 is TGTGCCACCAGCAGAGACGGGGGGCAAAGTCAGCCCCAGCATTTT. The whole variable domain, remainder taken from reference TRBV15 and TRBJ1-5, is DAMVIQNPRYQVTQFGKPVTLSCSQTLNHNVMYWYQQKSSQAPKLLFHYYDKDFNNEADTPDNFQSRRPNTSFCFLDIRSPGLGDTAMYLCATSRDGGQSQPQHFGDGTRLSIL.

The genes are TRBV29-1 and TRBJ2-3; 13 bases match TRBD2. The J segment lost 0 bases and the V segment lost 0 bases, leaving 6 bases of the junction unmatched. The CDR3 totals 18 residues. Germline V gene lookup returns CDR1 SQVTM and CDR2 ANQGSEA. The CDR3 here is CSVEETSGGLFSTDTQYF. The CDR3 nucleotides read TGCAGCGTTGAAGAGACTAGCGGGGGGCTATTTAGCACAGATACGCAGTATTTT.

In its sample, this clone is medium-sized. CDR3 DNA: TGTGCCAGCAGAGGGCCAGGGGAAGACGGAAACACCATATATTTT. Translated: CASRGPGEDGNTIYF. The rearrangement joins TRBV7-9 to TRBJ1-3, with D perhaps TRBD1 (6 bases). V lost 6 bases, J lost 4 bases, and 16 bases lay in between. Per germline, CDR1 SEHNR and CDR2 FQNEAQ (reference sequence). CDR3 length: 15 amino acids.

Points on this clone: This sample also contains other DNA sequences that code for the same CDR3. This chain joins TRBV5-8 and TRBJ1-5; D gene uncertain. Trimming took 0 bases from V and 5 from J, leaving 12 bases between them. Germline values: CDR1 SGHTS, CDR2 YDEGEE. The CDR3 is 15 residues long. The CDR3 region is CASSLEGRPYQPQHF. The CDR3 nucleotides are TGTGCCAGCAGCTTGGAGGGCAGGCCCTATCAGCCCCAGCATTTT.

This clone appeared many times. The rearrangement links TRBV5-4 to TRBJ1-5; D remains ambiguous. CDR3 length: 12 residues. The germline V gene encodes CDR1 SGHNT and CDR2 YYREEE (reference sequence). V lost 4 bases, J lost 4 bases, and 6 bases lay in between. CDR3 bases: TGTGCCAGCAGCGCCGGAAATCAGCCCCAGCATTTT. It is translated as CASSAGNQPQHF.

This rearrangement joins TRBV19 to TRBJ1-1; D is perhaps TRBD1 (6 bases). The CDR3 length is 16 residues. V was clipped by 6 bases and J by 6 bases, with 23 bases between them. Germline values: CDR1 LNHDA, CDR2 SQIVND (reference sequence). CDR3 sequence (DNA): TGTGCCAGTAGGACGACAGGCGGGTCAACGTATGCTGAAGCTTTCTTT. Translating gives CASRTTGGSTYAEAFF.

CDR3 sequence: CASSPSGTGANVLTF. CDR3 in DNA: TGTGCCAGCTCACCATCTGGGACTGGGGCCAACGTCCTGACTTTC. This rearrangement joins TRBV18 to TRBJ2-6; no definite D call. Trimming shortened V by 2 bases and J by 2 bases, and 7 bases separated the two germline ends. Germline-derived CDR1 and CDR2 are KGHSH and LQKENI. The CDR3 runs to 15 residues.

The chain recombines TRBV19 with TRBJ1-5; possibly TRBD1 for D (5 bases). Germline V gene lookup returns CDR1 LNHDA and CDR2 SQIVND (reference sequence). Trimming pared 3 bases from V and 6 bases from J, leaving 15 bases between. The CDR3 length is 15 residues. CDR3 loop: CASSIGVAGRQPQHF. As DNA, the CDR3 is TGTGCCAGTAGTATCGGGGTGGCAGGGCGTCAGCCCCAGCATTTT.

This clone was counted between two and nine times. The genes are TRBV7-2 and TRBJ1-1; 8 positions match TRBD1. The CDR3 is 16 residues long. Germline trimming cut 0 bases from V and 3 bases from J; bases unmatched to any gene: 6. Germline loops: CDR1 SGHTA, CDR2 FQGNSA. This CDR3 reads CASSLAAQGADTEAFF. The CDR3 DNA reads TGTGCCAGCAGCTTAGCGGCCCAGGGGGCTGACACTGAAGCTTTCTTT.

This sequence joins TRBV4-2 and TRBJ2-3, with 8 bases matching TRBD2. The germline gives CDR1 LGHNA, CDR2 YNFKEQ. There are 17 residues in the CDR3. V was pared by 1 base and J by 1 base, with 7 bases of the junction left unmatched. CDR3: CASSQGEAGDGTDTQYF. In nucleotides, the CDR3 is TGTGCCAGCAGCCAAGGGGAAGCGGGAGACGGCACAGATACGCAGTATTTT.

This clone occurred a few times. The chain carries TRBV15 and TRBJ1-4; D is undetermined. V lost 3 bases and J 4 bases, leaving 9 bases between the germline ends. The CDR3 runs 14 residues. Germline V CDR1 and CDR2: LNHNV, YYDKDF (reference sequence). The CDR3 bases are TGTGCCACCAGCAGGGCCATGGGTAATGAAAAACTGTTTTTT. Amino acids: CATSRAMGNEKLFF.

The genes are TRBV29-1 and TRBJ2-2; the match to TRBD2 covers 7 bases. Germline-derived CDR1 and CDR2 are SQVTM and ANQGSEA. The CDR3 extends over 13 amino acids. Trimming took 3 bases from V and 7 from J; bases not matched to a gene: 5. CDR3 loop: CSVDASGHGELFF. For the CDR3, the DNA is TGCAGCGTTGATGCTAGCGGACACGGGGAGCTGTTTTTT.

This clone showed up just once. J is TRBJ1-2 and V is TRBV20-1; D unclear. Germline V gene lookup returns CDR1 DFQATT and CDR2 SNEGSKA (reference sequence). CDR3 length: 11 amino acids. V dropped 3 bases and J dropped 8 bases, with 10 bases sitting between them. In DNA form, the CDR3 reads TGCAGTGCTAGGTCTCAGGAAGGCTACACCTTC. It translates to CSARSQEGYTF.

The gene calls are TRBV19 and TRBJ2-1; TRBD2 agrees at 9 bases. V lost 8 bases to trimming and J lost 0 bases; unmatched junction nucleotides: 14. Germline lookup yields CDR1 LNHDA and CDR2 SQIVND (reference sequence). The CDR3 spans 18 residues. CDR3 sequence: CASASAGGALSSYNEQFF. The CDR3 coding sequence is TGTGCCAGTGCCTCAGCGGGGGGCGCCCTCAGCTCCTACAATGAGCAGTTCTTC.

This chain uses TRBV19 with TRBJ2-5; 9 nucleotides line up with TRBD1. Per germline, CDR1 LNHDA and CDR2 SQIVND (reference sequence). After removal of 3 bases from V and 5 bases from J, the junction contained 7 bases not matched to a gene. CDR3 length equals 15 residues. The CDR3 region is CASSISDRGGETQYF. The CDR3 DNA sequence: TGTGCCAGTAGTATCTCGGACAGGGGAGGCGAGACCCAGTACTTC.

The V call is TRBV2, the J call TRBJ1-1, with 7 positions matching TRBD1. Germline CDR1 is SNHLY and CDR2 is FYNNEI. The CDR3 covers 14 residues. Germline trimming cut 6 bases from V and 3 bases from J; bases unmatched to any gene: 7. The CDR3 sequence is CASRRGRRDTEAFF. The CDR3 bases are TGTGCCAGCAGAAGGGGGCGGAGGGACACTGAAGCTTTCTTT. The whole variable domain, remainder taken from reference TRBV2 and TRBJ1-1, is EPEVTQTPSHQVTQMGQEVILRCVPISNHLYFYWYRQILGQKVEFLVSFYNNEISEKSEIFDDQFSVERPDGSNFTLKIRSTKLEDSAMYFCASRRGRRDTEAFFGQGTRLTVV.

This chain joins TRBV5-1 and TRBJ1-3, with 9 bases aligning to TRBD1. This CDR3 spans 14 amino acids. The V gene end was trimmed by 4 bases and the J gene end by 4 bases; junction bases not matched to a gene: 3. Germline V gene sequence: CDR1 SGHRS, CDR2 YFSETQ. CDR3 nucleotides: TGCGCCAGCAGCCGCGGGACAGGGGGAAACACCATATATTTT. Its translation is CASSRGTGGNTIYF. The whole variable domain, filled in from reference TRBV5-1 and TRBJ1-3, reads KAGVTQTPRYLIKTRGQQVTLSCSPISGHRSVSWYQQTPGQGLQFLFEYFSETQRNKGNFPGRFSGRQFSNSRSEMNVSTLELGDSALYLCASSRGTGGNTIYFGEGSWLTVV.

CDR3 sequence reads: CASSLVPGQGEAFF. The DNA of the CDR3 is TGTGCCAGCAGCTTAGTTCCGGGACAGGGTGAAGCTTTCTTT. The chain has TRBV7-3 and TRBJ1-1; TRBD1 matches at 9 bases. The CDR3 extends over 14 amino acids. CDR1 and CDR2 (germline): SGHTA, FQGTGA. V was clipped by 2 bases and J by 7 bases; unmatched bases: 5. The full variable domain, completed using reference TRBV7-3 and TRBJ1-1, is GAGVSQTPSNKVTEKGKYVELRCDPISGHTALYWYRQSLGQGPEFLIYFQGTGAADDSGLPNDRFFAVRPEGSVSTLKIQRTERGDSAVYLCASSLVPGQGEAFFGQGTRLTVV.

CDR3 residues: CASKPRDDRGNEQFF. As DNA, the CDR3 is TGTGCCAGTAAACCTCGGGACGATCGGGGCAATGAGCAGTTCTTC. This chain uses TRBV19 with TRBJ2-1; D possibly matches TRBD1 or TRBD2 (5 bases each). Germline CDR1 and CDR2: LNHDA and SQIVND (reference sequence). The V end lost 7 bases, the J end lost 6 bases, and 19 bases lay between the germline ends. This CDR3 is 15 amino acids long.

The chain couples TRBV7-6 to TRBJ2-5; TRBD1 aligns across 7 bases. The CDR3 totals 14 residues. CDR1 SGHVS and CDR2 FNYEAQ come from the germline V gene. V gave up 3 bases and J gave up 3 bases; unmatched junction bases: 4. In nucleotides, the CDR3 is TGTGCCAGCAGCTTGACAGGGACCGAAGAGACCCAGTACTTC. It specifies CASSLTGTEETQYF.

This sequence joins TRBV30 and TRBJ2-2; D possibly corresponds to TRBD2 (7 bases). The ends were cut back, 5 bases at V and 4 bases at J, with 17 bases in the middle. Germline CDR1 and CDR2: GTSNPN and SVGIG (reference sequence). CDR3 size: 15 residues. The CDR3 region is CAWSLGGASTGELFF. CDR3 DNA sequence: TGTGCCTGGTCGTTAGGGGGGGCGAGCACCGGGGAGCTGTTTTTT. The full variable domain, its missing parts supplied by reference TRBV30 and TRBJ2-2, is SQTIHQWPATLVQPVGSPLSLECTVEGTSNPNLYWYRQAAGRGLQLLFYSVGIGQISSEVPQNLSASRPQDRQFILSSKKLLLSDSGFYLCAWSLGGASTGELFFGEGSRLTVL.

This clone has a handful of counts. V and J are TRBV29-1 and TRBJ2-7, with D unresolved. The CDR3 consists of 12 residues. Germline lookup yields CDR1 SQVTM and CDR2 ANQGSEA. V was clipped by 4 bases and J by 7 bases, with 14 bases between them. CDR3 sequence: CSVGRTVGEQYF. CDR3 in DNA: TGCAGCGTTGGTCGGACGGTGGGGGAGCAGTACTTC.

The CDR3 coding sequence is TGTGCCAGTAGCCACGAGGGGACTAGCACAGATACGCAGTATTTT. As protein: CASSHEGTSTDTQYF. The rearrangement joins TRBV19 to TRBJ2-3, with D possibly TRBD2 on 6 matching bases. The length of the CDR3 is 15 residues. CDR1 and CDR2 (germline): LNHDA, SQIVND (reference sequence). V gave up 6 bases and J gave up 0 bases, with 13 bases separating them.

The rearrangement links TRBV4-3 to TRBJ2-4, with TRBD2 identical over 10 bases. Germline CDR1 and CDR2: LGHNA and YSLEER. V dropped 2 bases and J dropped 9; count of bases not matched to a gene: 13. The CDR3 contains 17 residues. The CDR3 region has the DNA TGCGCCAGCAGCCAATCTCTAGCGGGAGAAAAGGGGGGCATTCAGTACTTC. Amino acids: CASSQSLAGEKGGIQYF.

The chain carries TRBV28 and TRBJ1-5; no clear D gene. This CDR3 has 10 residues. V was clipped by 6 bases and J by 11 bases, with 8 bases between them. Germline lookup yields CDR1 MDHEN and CDR2 SYDVKM. CDR3: CASSSITQHF. Here the CDR3 DNA reads TGTGCCAGCAGCTCCATAACCCAGCATTTT. Drawing the rest from reference TRBV28 and TRBJ1-5, the complete variable domain is DVKVTQSSRYLVKRTGEKVFLECVQDMDHENMFWYRQDPGLGLRLIYFSYDVKMKEKGDIPEGYSVSREKKERFSLILESASTNQTSMYLCASSSITQHFGDGTRLSIL.

This sequence joins TRBV4-3 and TRBJ1-4; D unresolved. The CDR3 loop spans 14 amino acids. From germline, CDR1 is LGHNA and CDR2 YSLEER. V gave up 3 bases and J gave up 1 base, with 6 bases separating them. In DNA, the CDR3 is TGCGCCAGCAGCCACAGACTAACTAATGAAAAACTGTTTTTT. It translates to CASSHRLTNEKLFF.

Here the CDR3 DNA reads TGTGCCAGCAGCGCGGGGGCGCGGGACACTGAAGCTTTCTTT. It encodes CASSAGARDTEAFF. This chain connects TRBV5-4 to TRBJ1-1, with a possible D match to TRBD1 (6 bases). Trimming left V 4 bases short and J 3 bases short, with 13 bases between. CDR3 length equals 14 residues. Germline V lookup: CDR1 SGHNT, CDR2 YYREEE (reference sequence).

This chain links TRBV5-6 with TRBJ1-1; weak D call: TRBD1 (6 bases). Germline CDR1 SGHDT, CDR2 YYEEEE. This CDR3 has 14 amino acids. V was trimmed by 4 bases and J by 7 bases, leaving 17 bases between them. In DNA, the CDR3 is TGTGCCAGCAGCCGACCAGGGGCACGGAGTGAAGCTTTCTTT. It translates to CASSRPGARSEAFF.